This TCR beta chain is drawn from a study of CD8+ T cells in alopecia areata. Study background: Each day, treated patients took oral tofacitinib twice, at 5 to 10 mg per dose. Study findings and constraints: Higher clonality than in normal scalp was seen in lesional scalp, especially alopecia totalis/universalis.

The CDR3 length is 13 residues. The V gene's germline CDR1 is SGHDN and CDR2 FVKESK. V was trimmed by 6 bases and J by 4 bases, leaving 12 bases between them. The sequencing template was cDNA reverse transcribed from extracted RNA. TCRdb's table, derived via immunoSEQ multiplex PCR, lists solely in-frame clones and lacks some. Of roughly 150,000 clones listed, about 60% are singletons. In the case of this clone: As yet, its antigen is unknown.

Alopecia areata patients provided lesional scalp punch biopsies and peripheral blood, both collected for the study. The receptor was derived from a human donor with alopecia areata. This rearrangement joins TRBV14 to TRBJ1-1; D ambiguous. The sample was CD4+ T cells sorted from blood, taken at week 0. CDR3 sequence reads: CASRVGPVTEAFF. DNA for the CDR3: TGTGCCAGCAGGGTAGGACCAGTCACTGAAGCTTTCTTT.